This T cell receptor beta chain was captured in a study of blood T cell repertoires in COVID-19. Study details: Acute-phase and convalescent COVID-19 samples originated in the United States, Italy and Spain.

This clone appeared a few times. This table comes from immunoSEQ multiplex PCR, and its TCRdb copy is limited to in-frame clones, with some not included. This table has some 290,000 clones, about four fifths appearing once. The CDR3 length is 14 residues. Per the germline V gene, CDR1 is SGHAT and CDR2 is FQNNGV. With V trimmed by 1 base and J by 5 bases, 2 bases remained unmatched. The receptor was derived from a woman aged 55-69 years with active or convalescent COVID-19. The rearrangement joins TRBV11-2 to TRBJ2-1; 7 bases align to TRBD2. Sequences were obtained from peripheral blood. The CDR3 sequence is CASSLGLADNEQFF. Written as DNA, the CDR3 is TGTGCCAGCAGCTTAGGCCTAGCGGACAATGAGCAGTTCTTC.